The 27 T cell receptor beta chains below were found in one sample sequenced in a study of OX40 agonist ivuxolimab in advanced cancers. TCRdb's copy holds only in-frame clones and misses some; the assay was immunoSEQ multiplex PCR. The sample contains fewer than 80,000 clones, over 80% of which appear only once. This specimen consisted of CD4+ or CD8+ T cells sorted from blood, obtained in a trial of the OX40 agonist ivuxolimab. The receptors here all came from an adult with an advanced solid tumor such as melanoma, head and neck, liver or kidney cancer.

The rearrangement joins TRBV19 to TRBJ1-5, with 10 bases lining up with TRBD1. The CDR3 loop spans 18 amino acids. Germline-derived CDR1 and CDR2 are LNHDA and SQIVND (reference sequence). V lost 3 bases and J lost 5; bases outside the gene matches: 13. The CDR3 region is CASSMGRDRGRPHQPQHF. The CDR3 DNA sequence: TGTGCCAGTAGTATGGGCCGGGACAGGGGACGCCCCCATCAGCCCCAGCATTTT.

The chain carries TRBV23-1 and TRBJ2-7, with D possibly being TRBD2 (7 bases). TRBV23-1 is an open reading frame, and its role is uncertain. Trimming took 0 bases from V and 5 from J, leaving 26 bases between them. The CDR3 consists of 19 residues. CDR3 sequence: CASSQSGRGAGGCQHEQYF. The CDR3 nucleotides read TGCGCCAGCAGTCAATCGGGGAGGGGGGCAGGCGGATGTCAGCACGAGCAGTACTTC.

V usage is TRBV9 and J usage is TRBJ2-1; TRBD1 matches at 8 bases. The CDR3 has 15 amino acids. V gave up 2 bases and J gave up 4 bases; unmatched junction bases: 5. Germline V gene lookup returns CDR1 SGDLS and CDR2 YYNGEE. CDR3 bases: TGTGCCAGCAGCGTGACAGGGGAAACGTACAATGAGCAGTTCTTC. It specifies CASSVTGETYNEQFF.

This clone was detected only once. The rearrangement links TRBV6-5 to TRBJ1-5; no clear D. The CDR3 runs 14 residues. From germline, CDR1 is MNHEY and CDR2 SVGAGI. The V gene lost 4 bases and the J gene lost 0 bases, with 7 bases spanning the gap. This CDR3 is CASSLQFSNQPQHF. The DNA of the CDR3 is TGTGCCAGCAGTTTACAGTTTAGCAATCAGCCCCAGCATTTT.

V is TRBV5-6 and J is TRBJ2-1; D call uncertain. With 1 base removed from V and 10 bases from J, the gap between germline ends came to 6 bases. The length of the CDR3 is 11 residues. Germline values: CDR1 SGHDT, CDR2 YYEEEE. CDR3 loop: CASSLLQEQFF. The CDR3 nucleotides are TGTGCCAGCAGCTTGCTTCAGGAGCAGTTCTTC.

The chain uses TRBV30 and TRBJ1-3, with D uncertain. V was cut by 5 bases and J by 4 bases, with 12 bases left in between. The CDR3 contains 13 residues. Germline CDR1 is GTSNPN and CDR2 is SVGIG (reference sequence). Here the CDR3 reads CAWGGGRGNTIYF. In nucleotides, the CDR3 is TGTGCCTGGGGTGGAGGGCGAGGAAACACCATATATTTT.

The V gene is TRBV29-1, the J gene TRBJ2-2; D ambiguous. Per germline, CDR1 SQVTM and CDR2 ANQGSEA. CDR3 size: 12 residues. V lost 0 bases and J 7 bases, leaving 6 bases between the germline ends. CDR3 amino acids: CSVEDLVGELFF. DNA for the CDR3: TGCAGCGTTGAAGATCTGGTCGGGGAGCTGTTTTTT.

Only a few counts were recorded for this clone. J is TRBJ1-2 and V is TRBV7-6; no definite D call. Germline-derived CDR1 and CDR2 are SGHVS and FNYEAQ. This CDR3 has 13 amino acids. Trimming took off 1 base at V and 4 bases at J, with 7 bases between the two ends. The DNA for the CDR3 is TGTGCCAGCAGCTTAGGAAGCGGCTATGGCTACACCTTC. It codes for CASSLGSGYGYTF.

This rearrangement joins TRBV27 to TRBJ2-5; 9 positions match TRBD2. The CDR3 is 14 residues long. V shed 7 bases and J 5 bases; nucleotides not matched to a gene: 8. Germline V lookup: CDR1 MNHEY, CDR2 SMNVEV (reference sequence). As DNA, the CDR3 is TGTGCCAGCAAAGGCGGGGGGGCCCGGGAGACCCAGTACTTC. This translates into CASKGGGARETQYF.

The rearrangement joins TRBV4-2 to TRBJ2-7; perhaps D is TRBD1 or TRBD2 (5 bases each). CDR1 is LGHNA, CDR2 YNFKEQ, per germline. The V gene lost 1 base and the J gene lost 2 bases, with 18 bases spanning the gap. The CDR3 length is 17 residues. The CDR3: CASSQAHGTGAPYEQYF. The CDR3 DNA sequence: TGTGCCAGCAGCCAAGCCCATGGGACCGGCGCCCCCTACGAGCAGTACTTC.

The chain carries TRBV5-1 and TRBJ2-5, with TRBD2 as a possible D gene (7 bases). In germline, CDR1 is SGHRS, CDR2 YFSETQ. There are 15 residues in the CDR3. Between the trimmed V and J ends, which lost 0 bases and 4 bases, there was a span of 13 bases. CDR3 sequence reads: CASSLVVGGPETQYF. CDR3 DNA sequence: TGCGCCAGCAGCTTGGTGGTGGGGGGGCCAGAGACCCAGTACTTC.

The chain couples TRBV6-1 to TRBJ2-3, with D perhaps matching TRBD2 (6 bases). Germline CDR1 is MNHNS and CDR2 is SASEGT. This CDR3 has 14 residues. The V gene lost 6 bases and the J gene lost 3 bases, with 13 bases spanning the gap. The DNA for the CDR3 is TGTGCCAGCAGGGGACTCCTCGGGACAGATACGCAGTATTTT. This sequence encodes CASRGLLGTDTQYF.

The chain combines TRBV27 with TRBJ2-2, with 10 positions matching TRBD1. Germline lookup yields CDR1 MNHEY and CDR2 SMNVEV (reference sequence). Trimming took 2 bases from V and 3 from J; bases not matched to a gene: 0. The CDR3 loop spans 15 amino acids. The CDR3 DNA is TGTGCCAGCAGTTTAGGGACAGGGGACACCGGGGAGCTGTTTTTT. Its protein product is CASSLGTGDTGELFF.

The chain recombines TRBV2 with TRBJ2-1; D not resolved. CDR3 length equals 15 residues. V was shortened by 5 bases and J by 0 bases, with 11 bases between the two germline ends. The germline CDR1 and CDR2 sequences are SNHLY and FYNNEI. The CDR3 sequence: CASSFGWSSYNEQFF. The CDR3 bases are TGTGCCAGCAGTTTCGGATGGAGCTCCTACAATGAGCAGTTCTTC.

With regard to this clone: At one end the junction does not follow the germline gene, possibly because of a read error. The V call is TRBV7-7, the J call TRBJ2-1; D gene ambiguous. The CDR3 is 13 amino acids. Germline V gives CDR1 SSHAT, CDR2 FNYEAQ (reference sequence). The CDR3 sequence: CASSLDRVNEQFF. The CDR3 DNA reads TGTGCTAGCAGCTTAGATAGGGTCAATGAGCAGTTCTTC.

This clone was recorded a few times. The chain links TRBV27 to TRBJ2-2; D may be TRBD1 or TRBD2 (5 bases each). The CDR3 is 15 amino acids. Germline-derived CDR1 and CDR2 are MNHEY and SMNVEV (reference sequence). Trimming shortened V by 5 bases and J by 4 bases, and 14 bases separated the two germline ends. This CDR3 is CASSPRGVVTGELFF. The CDR3 DNA is TGTGCCAGCAGTCCTCGAGGGGTTGTCACCGGGGAGCTGTTTTTT.

The rearrangement links TRBV6-1 to TRBJ1-4; 8 bases line up with TRBD1. Germline V CDR1 and CDR2: MNHNS, SASEGT. This CDR3 spans 14 amino acids. V trimming: 3 bases; J trimming: 8 bases; junction bases outside the gene matches: 5. This chain's CDR3 is CASSETGASEKLFF. CDR3 DNA sequence: TGTGCCAGCAGTGAGACAGGGGCGAGCGAAAAACTGTTTTTT.

This chain connects TRBV15 to TRBJ1-6; tentatively, D is TRBD1 (5 bases). This CDR3 comprises 16 residues. Germline assignment: CDR1 LNHNV and CDR2 YYDKDF (reference sequence). The ends were cut back, 5 bases at V and 6 bases at J, with 17 bases in the middle. Here the CDR3 DNA reads TGTGCCACCAGCGGGGGACCACGCGTGTCTAATTCACCCCTCCACTTT. It codes for CATSGGPRVSNSPLHF.

V is TRBV27 and J is TRBJ1-5; D perhaps matches TRBD1 (5 bases). V lost 3 bases, J lost 6 bases, and 9 bases lay in between. Germline V gene data show CDR1 as MNHEY and CDR2 as SMNVEV (reference sequence). The CDR3 is made up of 13 amino acids. CDR3 loop: CASSFDGAQPQHF. The CDR3 nucleotides read TGTGCCAGCAGTTTTGACGGGGCTCAGCCCCAGCATTTT.

This clone was picked up a small number of times. The rearrangement uses TRBV6-6 and TRBJ1-2; D unclear. CDR3 length: 13 amino acids. Trimming pared 10 bases from V and 5 bases from J, leaving 17 bases between. Germline V lookup: CDR1 MNHNY, CDR2 SVGAGI (reference sequence). CDR3 sequence (DNA): TGTGCCACAACTGTCCGGACGGATTATGGCTACACCTTC. Amino acid sequence: CATTVRTDYGYTF.

This clone was counted between two and nine times. V gene TRBV5-1 combines with J gene TRBJ2-1, with a possible D match to TRBD2 (7 bases). Deletions cut 8 bases from V and 9 bases from J, with 21 bases between. CDR1 SGHRS and CDR2 YFSETQ come from the germline V gene. The length of the CDR3 is 14 residues. CDR3 coding DNA: TGCGCCAGTCACCTCGTGGGGGGGCCTGGTGAGCAGTTCTTC. Amino acids: CASHLVGGPGEQFF.

The count of this clone is one. The rearrangement links TRBV5-1 to TRBJ1-3; TRBD1 matches 9 bases. Per the germline V gene, CDR1 is SGHRS and CDR2 is YFSETQ. V lost 3 bases to trimming and J lost 0 bases; unmatched junction nucleotides: 7. There are 17 residues in the CDR3. This chain's CDR3 is CASSWRTGGLSGNTIYF. DNA of the CDR3: TGCGCCAGCAGCTGGCGCACAGGGGGCCTCTCTGGAAACACCATATATTTT.

The chain couples TRBV6-4 to TRBJ2-3, with a weak D call TRBD1 (7 bases). From germline, CDR1 is MRHNA and CDR2 SNTAGT. Trimming shortened V by 3 bases and J by 5 bases, and 12 bases separated the two germline ends. The CDR3 runs to 14 residues. This CDR3 is CASSESGGIDTQYF. CDR3 nucleotide sequence: TGTGCCAGCAGTGAGTCAGGGGGGATAGATACGCAGTATTTT.

In the case of this clone: Other DNA sequences within the sample encode an identical CDR3. V usage is TRBV28 and J usage is TRBJ1-5; D not resolved. Germline assignment: CDR1 MDHEN and CDR2 SYDVKM. The CDR3 extends over 14 amino acids. The V end lost 6 bases, the J end lost 6 bases, and 15 bases lay between the germline ends. The CDR3 DNA is TGTGCCAGCAGCAACCCGGGGTCAGGTCAGCCCCAGCATTTT. Protein: CASSNPGSGQPQHF.

This clone has just one count. V usage is TRBV6-1 and J usage is TRBJ2-7; D uncertain. The CDR3 has 14 amino acids. Trimming removed 10 bases from V and 0 bases from J, with 16 bases in between. Germline-derived CDR1 and CDR2 are MNHNS and SASEGT. The CDR3: CAIGPTVGSYEQYF. In DNA, the CDR3 is TGTGCCATAGGGCCGACTGTTGGCTCCTACGAGCAGTACTTC.

This clone came up once. The chain is built from TRBV27 and TRBJ1-6; D is perhaps TRBD1 (6 bases). CDR1 is MNHEY, CDR2 SMNVEV, per germline (reference sequence). Trimming stripped 5 bases from V and 10 bases from J, with 15 bases between. This CDR3 spans 14 amino acids. CDR3 loop: CASSILTGSSPLHF. Here the CDR3 DNA reads TGTGCCAGCAGTATCCTAACAGGGTCGTCACCCCTCCACTTT.

The chain has TRBV6-1 and TRBJ1-2; the D is unclear. Trimming removed 6 bases from V and 0 bases from J, with 5 bases in between. The V gene's germline CDR1 is MNHNS and CDR2 SASEGT. The CDR3 is made up of 12 amino acids. DNA of the CDR3: TGTGCCAGCAGCCCCACTAACTATGGCTACACCTTC. This encodes CASSPTNYGYTF.